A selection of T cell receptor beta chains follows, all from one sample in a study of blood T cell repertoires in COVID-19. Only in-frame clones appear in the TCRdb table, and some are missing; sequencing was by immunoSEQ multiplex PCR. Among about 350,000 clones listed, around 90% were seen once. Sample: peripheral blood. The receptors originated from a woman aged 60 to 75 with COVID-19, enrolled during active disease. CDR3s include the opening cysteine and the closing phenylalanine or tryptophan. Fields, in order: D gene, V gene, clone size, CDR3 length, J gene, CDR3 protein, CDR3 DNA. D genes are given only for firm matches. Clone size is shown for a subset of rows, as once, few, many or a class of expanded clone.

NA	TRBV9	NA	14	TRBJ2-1	CASSGTLSGNEQFF	TGTGCCAGCAGCGGGACCCTGAGCGGGAATGAGCAGTTCTTC
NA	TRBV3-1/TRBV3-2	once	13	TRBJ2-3	CASSQQGTDTQYF	TGTGCCAGCAGCCAACAGGGGACAGATACGCAGTATTTT
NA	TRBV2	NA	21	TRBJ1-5	CASSKPDRVRDVGDSNQPQHF	TGTGCCAGCAGTAAACCGGATAGGGTTCGGGATGTCGGGGATAGCAATCAGCCCCAGCATTTT
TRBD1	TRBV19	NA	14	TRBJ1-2	CASSIRGRNYGYTF	TGTGCCAGTAGTATCAGGGGGCGCAACTATGGCTACACCTTC
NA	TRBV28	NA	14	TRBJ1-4	CASSSLQGYEKLFF	TGTGCCAGCAGTTCGTTACAGGGCTATGAAAAACTGTTTTTT
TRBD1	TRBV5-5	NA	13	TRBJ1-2	CASSGDSLYGYTF	TGTGCCAGCAGCGGGGACAGTCTCTATGGCTACACCTTC
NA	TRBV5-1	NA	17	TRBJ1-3	CASKGTGLTGSGNTIYF	TGCGCCAGCAAGGGTACAGGCCTGACTGGATCTGGAAACACCATATATTTT
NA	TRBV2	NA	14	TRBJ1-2	CASSPWEGNYGYTF	TGTGCCAGCAGTCCTTGGGAGGGAAACTATGGCTACACCTTC
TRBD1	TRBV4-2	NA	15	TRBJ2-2	CASSQGTGSTGELFF	TGTGCCAGCAGCCAGGGGACAGGGAGCACCGGGGAGCTGTTTTTT
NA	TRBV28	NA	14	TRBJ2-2	CASSLRVRGGELFF	TGTGCCAGCAGTTTGAGGGTACGGGGCGGGGAGCTGTTTTTT
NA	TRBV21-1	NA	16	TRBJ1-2	CASRADRGRPNYGYTF	TGTGCCAGCAGAGCAGACAGGGGGCGACCTAACTATGGCTACACCTTC
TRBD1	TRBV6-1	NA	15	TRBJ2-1	CASSEQGAENNEQFF	TGTGCCAGCAGTGAACAGGGGGCGGAAAACAATGAGCAGTTCTTC
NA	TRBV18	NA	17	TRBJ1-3	CASSPQLDSVRGNTIYF	TGTGCCAGCTCACCACAGTTGGACAGCGTGAGGGGAAACACCATATATTTT
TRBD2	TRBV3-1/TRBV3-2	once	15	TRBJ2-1	CASSRRTSGANEQFF	TGTGCCAGCAGCCGGAGGACTAGCGGGGCCAATGAGCAGTTCTTC
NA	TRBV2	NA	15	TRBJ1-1	CASSADLGVATEAFF	TGTGCCAGCAGTGCCGATCTAGGGGTAGCCACTGAAGCTTTCTTT
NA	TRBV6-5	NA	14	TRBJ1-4	CASCRGQLNEKLFF	TGTGCCTCCTGTCGCGGACAGCTTAATGAAAAACTGTTTTTT
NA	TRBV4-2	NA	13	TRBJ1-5	CASSQDNNQPQHF	TGTGCCAGCAGCCAAGACAACAATCAGCCCCAGCATTTT
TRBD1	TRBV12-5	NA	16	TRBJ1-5	CASGLVLVDRGQPQHF	TGTGCTAGTGGTTTGGTACTAGTGGACAGGGGACAGCCCCAGCATTTT
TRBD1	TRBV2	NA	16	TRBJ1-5	CASSGDRRPLGQPQHF	TGTGCCAGCAGTGGGGACAGAAGACCGCTCGGTCAGCCCCAGCATTTT
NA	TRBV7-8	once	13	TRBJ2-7	CASSFRQTYEQYF	TGTGCCAGCAGCTTCCGACAGACCTACGAGCAGTACTTC
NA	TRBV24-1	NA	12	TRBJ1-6	CATSDPGGPLHF	TGTGCCACCAGTGATCCGGGGGGACCCCTCCACTTT
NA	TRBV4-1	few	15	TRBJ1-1	CASSQQPQVDSEAFF	TGCGCCAGCAGCCAACAACCTCAGGTGGACAGTGAAGCTTTCTTT
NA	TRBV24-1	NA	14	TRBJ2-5	CATSDLVYQETQYF	TGTGCCACCAGTGATCTAGTTTACCAAGAGACCCAGTACTTC
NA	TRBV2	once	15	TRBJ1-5	CASSVRGDINQPQHF	TGTGCCAGCAGTGTTAGAGGGGACATCAATCAGCCCCAGCATTTT
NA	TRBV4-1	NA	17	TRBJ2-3	CASSQDGAGVSTDTQYF	TGCGCCAGCAGCCAAGATGGTGCCGGGGTAAGCACAGATACGCAGTATTTT
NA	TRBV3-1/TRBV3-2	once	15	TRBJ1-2	CASSLLGAPNYGYTF	TGTGCCAGCAGCCTCTTAGGGGCCCCAAACTATGGCTACACCTTC
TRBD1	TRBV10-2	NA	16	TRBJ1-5	CASRTGTAYSNQPQHF	TGCGCCAGCAGGACCGGGACAGCATATAGCAATCAGCCCCAGCATTTT
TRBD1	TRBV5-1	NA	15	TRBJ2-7	CASSSGQGKTYEQYF	TGCGCCAGCAGCTCGGGACAGGGAAAAACCTACGAGCAGTACTTC
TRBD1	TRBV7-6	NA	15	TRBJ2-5	CASSLGTGVGETQYF	TGTGCCAGCAGCCTCGGGACAGGGGTCGGCGAGACCCAGTACTTC
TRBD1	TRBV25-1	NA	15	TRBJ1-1	CASSGVRGLGTEAFF	TGTGCCAGCAGTGGAGTCAGGGGGCTAGGTACTGAAGCTTTCTTT
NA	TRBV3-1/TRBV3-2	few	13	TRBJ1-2	CASSPEDSYGYTF	TGTGCCAGCAGCCCCGAGGACAGCTATGGCTACACCTTC
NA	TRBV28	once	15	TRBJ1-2	CASSFTDQANYGYTF	TGTGCCAGCAGTTTTACAGACCAAGCAAACTATGGCTACACCTTC
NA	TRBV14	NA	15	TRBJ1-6	CASSQEAGYNSPLHF	TGTGCCAGCAGCCAAGAGGCGGGCTATAATTCACCCCTCCACTTT
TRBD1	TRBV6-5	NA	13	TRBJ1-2	CASSSPGGHGYTF	TGTGCCAGCAGTTCCCCAGGGGGACATGGCTACACCTTC
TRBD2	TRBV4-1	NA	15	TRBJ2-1	CASSQNSGGAYEQFF	TGCGCCAGCAGCCAGAATAGCGGGGGGGCTTATGAGCAGTTCTTC
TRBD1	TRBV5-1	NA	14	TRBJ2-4	CASSVGDRGNIQYF	TGCGCCAGCAGCGTCGGGGACAGGGGAAACATTCAGTACTTC